The 22 T cell receptor beta chains below all came from one sample that was sequenced in a study of T-cell reconstitution after alpha-beta-depleted transplantation in children. Unique molecular identifiers were built into the TCRbeta library. Via MiXCR, TCRdb re-called the PCR reads, giving one row per CDR3 protein. Found here are over 550,000 distinct CDR3 sequences, roughly 10% of them singletons; the top ten hold around 4%. The material was PBMCs from the stem cell graft donor, obtained from the stem cell graft. The receptor source for this set is a human donor who donated a stem cell graft to a child with acute myeloid leukemia.

This clonotype was seen a few times. The chain joins TRBV27 to TRBJ2-5; TRBD2 agrees at 7 bases. The V segment lost 6 bases and the J segment 0 bases; nucleotides outside the gene matches: 1. Germline V CDR1 and CDR2: MNHEY, SMNVEV (reference sequence). CDR3 length: 13 residues. The CDR3, as DNA: TGTGCCAGCAGCACTAGCGACCAAGAGACCCAGTACTTC. Translated: CASSTSDQETQYF.

The V call is TRBV7-2, the J call TRBJ2-2; D not certain. The germline V and J ends were trimmed by 3 bases and 5 bases, with 13 bases remaining between them. The CDR3 length is 15 residues. The germline gives CDR1 SGHTA, CDR2 FQGNSA. CDR3 amino acids: CASSFLRVMTGELFF. CDR3 coding DNA: TGTGCCAGCAGCTTTTTGCGAGTTATGACCGGGGAGCTGTTTTTT.

This clonotype was seen at least ten times. The CDR3 DNA follows: TGTGCCAGCAGCCAAGAAGCGGCCCTGAGTCCAGGCTACACCTTC. This encodes CASSQEAALSPGYTF. The chain employs TRBV14 and TRBJ1-2; no clear D gene. This CDR3 has 15 residues. Per the germline V gene, CDR1 is SGHDN and CDR2 is FVKESK. V was trimmed by 0 bases and J by 8 bases, leaving 16 bases between them.

V is TRBV7-9 and J is TRBJ2-5; 10 bases are a match to TRBD2. Germline V CDR1 and CDR2: SEHNR, FQNEAQ (reference sequence). The ends lost 5 bases at V and 2 bases at J; junction bases unmatched: 8. This CDR3 has 16 amino acids. CDR3 residues: CASSHEREGPQETQYF. The CDR3 bases are TGTGCCAGCAGCCACGAGCGGGAGGGCCCTCAAGAGACCCAGTACTTC.

The J gene is TRBJ2-7, the V gene TRBV29-1; D possibly corresponds to TRBD1 (7 bases). The CDR3 loop spans 14 amino acids. Germline V gene lookup returns CDR1 SQVTM and CDR2 ANQGSEA. The germline V and J ends were trimmed by 6 bases and 5 bases, with 20 bases remaining between them. The CDR3 DNA follows: TGCAGCGTCCAAGGGCAGGGGGGAACCCACGAGCAGTACTTC. Translating it yields CSVQGQGGTHEQYF.

This clonotype was detected only a few times. The V call is TRBV5-4, the J call TRBJ2-7, with TRBD2 matching 11 bases. The CDR3 totals 15 residues. V dropped 4 bases and J dropped 2; count of bases not matched to a gene: 5. The germline CDR1 and CDR2 sequences are SGHNT and YYREEE (reference sequence). The DNA of the CDR3 is TGTGCCAGCAGCAGTGTGGGACTAGCGGCCTACGAGCAGTACTTC. Amino acids: CASSSVGLAAYEQYF.

In its sample, this clonotype was seen a few times. CDR3 in amino acids: CASRGTANYGYTF. The CDR3, as DNA: TGTGCCAGCAGGGGGACAGCTAACTATGGCTACACCTTC. The V call is TRBV28, the J call TRBJ1-2; 7 bases line up with TRBD1. The J segment lost 0 bases and the V segment lost 6 bases, leaving 1 base of the junction unmatched. This CDR3 contains 13 residues. CDR1 MDHEN and CDR2 SYDVKM come from the germline V gene.

The chain carries TRBV11-1 and TRBJ1-5; TRBD1 matches 7 bases. CDR3 length equals 18 residues. The V gene end was trimmed by 5 bases and the J gene end by 0 bases; junction bases not matched to a gene: 13. CDR1 is SGHAT and CDR2 is FQDESV in the germline V gene (reference sequence). DNA for the CDR3: TGTGCCAGCAGCGTCTACGAGACAGGGATAGATAGCAATCAGCCCCAGCATTTT. This sequence encodes CASSVYETGIDSNQPQHF.

This clonotype was counted between two and nine times. The chain joins TRBV27 to TRBJ2-1; weak D call: TRBD2 (6 bases). V lost 1 base and J 9 bases, leaving 19 bases between the germline ends. The CDR3 has 16 amino acids. Germline CDR1 MNHEY, CDR2 SMNVEV (reference sequence). CDR3 sequence (DNA): TGTGCCAGCAGTTTATTCGTTTCTGGGGGAGGCGGTGAGCAGTTCTTC. Translated: CASSLFVSGGGGEQFF.

The rearrangement links TRBV12-3 or TRBV12-4 to TRBJ2-5; 8 bases map to TRBD2. The CDR3 runs to 14 residues. V was pared by 6 bases and J by 4 bases, with 7 bases of the junction left unmatched. CDR3 residues: CASRLAGTPETQYF. For the CDR3, the DNA is TGTGCCAGCAGGCTAGCGGGTACCCCAGAGACCCAGTACTTC.

The rearrangement uses TRBV20-1 and TRBJ1-5; tentatively, D is TRBD1 (6 bases). The CDR3 has 16 amino acids. Germline CDR1 and CDR2: DFQATT and SNEGSKA (reference sequence). The V gene lost 3 bases and the J gene lost 7 bases, with 22 bases spanning the gap. In nucleotides, the CDR3 is TGCAGTGCTAGTCCCCGCGGGGGGCCTACGAGGCAGCCCCAGCATTTT. It specifies CSASPRGGPTRQPQHF.

The sample holds a few counts of this clonotype. V is TRBV6-5 and J is TRBJ1-3; D is perhaps TRBD1 (5 bases). Germline lookup yields CDR1 MNHEY and CDR2 SVGAGI. Deletions cut 2 bases from V and 0 bases from J, with 8 bases between. The CDR3 consists of 15 residues. The CDR3 loop reads CASSYGGSSGNTIYF. The CDR3 DNA reads as TGTGCCAGCAGTTACGGGGGGAGCTCTGGAAACACCATATATTTT.

This clonotype was seen only a few times. The chain joins TRBV28 to TRBJ2-7; unclear D gene. CDR1 is MDHEN and CDR2 is SYDVKM in the germline V gene. CDR3 length: 16 amino acids. Trimming took off 6 bases at V and 3 bases at J, with 21 bases between the two ends. The DNA of the CDR3 is TGTGCCAGCAGCTCCCCAACCGTCCGGCCCATCTACGAGCAGTACTTC. Translated: CASSSPTVRPIYEQYF.

The sample holds a few counts of this clonotype. A junction boundary mismatches the germline segment, possibly from a read error. The chain couples TRBV7-2 to TRBJ2-1; D possibly uses TRBD1 or TRBD2 (5 bases each). Germline V gives CDR1 SGHTA, CDR2 FQGNSA. This CDR3 has 11 amino acids. The CDR3 sequence: CASSYLGDLHF. CDR3 nucleotides: TGTGCCAGCAGCTATCTCGGGGACCTCCATTTC.

This clonotype was picked up many times. The genes are TRBV12-3 or TRBV12-4 and TRBJ2-1; D may correspond to TRBD1 or TRBD2 (5 bases each). The CDR3 length is 14 residues. The V and J ends lost 6 bases and 3 bases respectively, with 12 bases between them. CDR3 sequence reads: CASRTGTVYNEQFF. DNA for the CDR3: TGTGCCAGCAGAACCGGGACGGTCTACAATGAGCAGTTCTTC.

This clonotype was counted only a few times. The V gene is TRBV2, the J gene TRBJ1-1; D perhaps matches TRBD1 (5 bases). The CDR3 sequence is 14 residues long. The germline gives CDR1 SNHLY, CDR2 FYNNEI. CDR3 bases: TGTGCTACTCGCGCAGGGTGGGAAAACACTGAAGCTTTCTTT. Amino acid sequence: CATRAGWENTEAFF.

This clonotype was picked up many times. The rearrangement links TRBV20-1 to TRBJ1-5; D is unclear. This CDR3 is 13 amino acids long. Looked up from germline, CDR1 is DFQATT and CDR2 is SNEGSKA (reference sequence). V lost 2 bases and J lost 0, with 5 bases in between. The DNA for the CDR3 is TGCAGTGCTAGACCGAGTAGCAATCAGCCCCAGCATTTT. Translated: CSARPSSNQPQHF.

This clonotype has a handful of counts. At one end, the junction sequence differs from germline, possibly due to a read error. The chain joins TRBV30 to TRBJ2-6, with a tentative D call TRBD2 (6 bases). CDR1 GTSNPN and CDR2 SVGIG come from the germline V gene (reference sequence). The CDR3 has 15 amino acids. This CDR3 is CARRRAGSGANVLTF. The DNA of the CDR3 is TGTGCCAGGAGACGGGCGGGATCTGGGGCCAACGTCCTGACTTTC.

V is TRBV10-3 and J is TRBJ2-3; 9 positions match TRBD2. CDR3 length: 15 amino acids. J was trimmed by 2 bases and V by 6 bases; bases with no gene match: 6. CDR1 ENHRY and CDR2 SYGVKD come from the germline V gene. This chain's CDR3 is CAIRSLAGNTDTQYF. DNA for the CDR3: TGTGCCATCAGATCTCTAGCGGGAAACACAGATACGCAGTATTTT.

This chain connects TRBV5-1 to TRBJ1-1, with TRBD1 identical over 7 bases. V gave up 4 bases and J gave up 3 bases; unmatched junction bases: 6. The CDR3 length is 14 residues. CDR1 and CDR2 (germline): SGHRS, YFSETQ. The CDR3, as DNA: TGCGCCAGCAGCACATCCAGGGGGGACACTGAAGCTTTCTTT. Its translation: CASSTSRGDTEAFF.

This clonotype came up many times. The chain is built from TRBV20-1 and TRBJ2-1; the D gene is possibly TRBD2 (5 bases). Trimming shortened V by 1 base and J by 1 base, and 14 bases separated the two germline ends. Looked up from germline, CDR1 is DFQATT and CDR2 is SNEGSKA (reference sequence). The CDR3 runs 16 residues. The CDR3 coding sequence is TGCAGTGCTAGAGTGGCTAGCCTCAGTTCCTACAATGAGCAGTTCTTC. This encodes CSARVASLSSYNEQFF.

This clonotype was seen a few times. Here the CDR3 DNA reads TGTGCCAGTCGGAGCGGGACCCCATGGGAGCAGTACTTC. Translating gives CASRSGTPWEQYF. The V and J genes are TRBV28 and TRBJ2-7, with 7 bases lining up with TRBD2. The CDR3 runs 13 residues. V shed 9 bases, J shed 7 bases, and the junction held 12 bases outside the gene matches. The germline CDR1 and CDR2 sequences are MDHEN and SYDVKM.